This is a list of T cell receptor beta chains from one sample in a study of OX40 agonist ivuxolimab in advanced cancers. The protocol was immunoSEQ multiplex PCR, while the TCRdb copy is restricted to in-frame clones and leaves out a portion. The sample consists of over 60,000 clones, around 89% of them appearing once. Sequences were derived from CD4+ or CD8+ T cells sorted from blood, sampled in a trial of the OX40 agonist ivuxolimab. The origin of the receptors is an adult with an advanced solid tumor such as melanoma, head and neck, liver or kidney cancer. Both conserved end residues are part of each CDR3. Fields, in order: V gene, clone size, J gene, D gene, CDR3 DNA, CDR3 protein. The D gene is left open where the match is weak. Expanded clones get a size class; other rows say once, few or many, or leave the size out.

>TRBV6-5|-|TRBJ1-1|TRBD1
TGTGCCAGCAGAGAGACAGGGTCCACTGAAGCTTTCTTT
CASRETGSTEAFF
>TRBV18|-|TRBJ2-7|-
TGTGCCAGCTTCACCAGGGACTCCTACGAGCAGTACTTC
CASFTRDSYEQYF
>TRBV2|-|TRBJ1-4|-
TGTGCCAGCACATCGGTATTTCGCCGTAATGAAAAACTGTTTTTT
CASTSVFRRNEKLFF
>TRBV2|-|TRBJ2-5|TRBD1
TGTGCCAGCAGTACAGGGGGAGAGACCCAGTACTTC
CASSTGGETQYF
>TRBV29-1|-|TRBJ2-7|-
TGCAGCGTTGAAGCGCAGGGAGGCACCTACGAGCAGTACTTC
CSVEAQGGTYEQYF
>TRBV11-2|-|TRBJ2-3|-
TGTGCCAGCAGCCACGGTAGCGCGGATACGCAGTATTTT
CASSHGSADTQYF
>TRBV5-1|few|TRBJ2-1|TRBD2
TGCGCCAGCAGCTGGATAGCGGGAGCCAACAATGAGCAGTTCTTC
CASSWIAGANNEQFF
>TRBV18|-|TRBJ2-2|TRBD1
TGTGCCAGCTCACCGTGGGGACAGGGGTCCACCGGGGAGCTGTTTTTT
CASSPWGQGSTGELFF
>TRBV6-1|-|TRBJ2-1|-
TGTGCCAGCAGTGTACAGGACCCAAACAATGAGCAGTTCTTC
CASSVQDPNNEQFF
>TRBV7-9|-|TRBJ2-7|-
TGTGCCAGCAGCCCGGTCGAGTCAGGGAGCTCCTACGAGCAGTACTTC
CASSPVESGSSYEQYF
>TRBV28|-|TRBJ1-5|TRBD1
TGTGCCAGCACCCCTGGACAGGGCCATCAGCCCCAGCATTTT
CASTPGQGHQPQHF
>TRBV7-2|-|TRBJ2-1|TRBD1
TGTGCCAGCAGCCCGGGACAGGTATACAATGAGCAGTTCTTC
CASSPGQVYNEQFF
>TRBV27|-|TRBJ1-5|-
TGTGCCAGCAGTTTATCACCAGCCCCAGACAATCCCCAGCATTTT
CASSLSPAPDNPQHF
>TRBV6-5|-|TRBJ2-1|-
TGTGCCAGCAGTTACTCGGGGGGAGACAATGAGCAGTTCTTC
CASSYSGGDNEQFF
>TRBV5-1|-|TRBJ2-2|TRBD1
TGCGCCAGCAGCTCAGACAGGGCCGGGGAGCTGTTTTTT
CASSSDRAGELFF
>TRBV4-2|once|TRBJ1-5|-
TGTGCCAGCAGCCAAGATGGGCAGGAGACCCATCAGCCCCAGCATTTT
CASSQDGQETHQPQHF
>TRBV7-6|-|TRBJ2-7|-
TGTGCCAGCAGCGCACAGCAGGGGGGCTCCTACGAGCAGTACTTC
CASSAQQGGSYEQYF
>TRBV7-2|few|TRBJ1-5|-
TGTGCCAGCAGCACAGGGTTCGGGGATCAGCCCCAGCATTTT
CASSTGFGDQPQHF
>TRBV2|-|TRBJ1-2|TRBD1
TGTGCCAGCGTCCGGAACAGGGGGAATCCCTATGGCTACACCTTC
CASVRNRGNPYGYTF
>TRBV2|-|TRBJ1-2|-
TGTGCCAGCAGTGAAGCCTCGGGACTTCAAGGGGGCTACACCTTC
CASSEASGLQGGYTF
>TRBV6-5|-|TRBJ2-2|-
TGTGCCAGCAGTTACTCTCTAGTTACCTACACCGGGGAGCTGTTTTTT
CASSYSLVTYTGELFF
>TRBV7-2|once|TRBJ2-7|-
TGTGCCAGCAGCCCAAGGACCCCGCTTTACGAGCAGTACTTC
CASSPRTPLYEQYF
>TRBV18|-|TRBJ1-2|TRBD1
TGTGCCAGCTCACCACCGTCGGACAGGGGGCACGGCTACACCTTC
CASSPPSDRGHGYTF
>TRBV19|-|TRBJ2-5|TRBD2
TGTGCCAGTAGTATAATAGCGGGGGCCTCAGAGACCCAGTACTTC
CASSIIAGASETQYF
>TRBV5-1|-|TRBJ1-1|TRBD1
TGCGCCAGCAGCTCCGGACAGGGAAAGGGTGACACTGAAGCTTTCTTT
CASSSGQGKGDTEAFF
>TRBV5-6|once|TRBJ2-7|-
TGTGCCAGCAGCTTAGGGCCCCAGATCGAGCAGTACTTC
CASSLGPQIEQYF
>TRBV5-4|-|TRBJ2-1|-
TGTGCCAGCAGCTTGGCCCCCGGGAACTCCTACAATGAGCAGTTCTTC
CASSLAPGNSYNEQFF
>TRBV6-1|few|TRBJ1-4|-
TGTGCCAGCCTCGAGTCCTTAGTAAAGGAAAAACTGTTTTTT
CASLESLVKEKLFF
>TRBV7-8|-|TRBJ1-3|-
TGTGCCAGCAGCCGTACAGGCTCTGGAAACACCATATATTTT
CASSRTGSGNTIYF
>TRBV5-1|-|TRBJ2-6|TRBD2
TGCGCCAGCAGCGGAAGCCTTCCGCGGGGGTCCCCCCCCGGGGCCAACGTCCTGACTTTC
CASSGSLPRGSPPGANVLTF
>TRBV5-1|-|TRBJ1-1|-
TGCGCCAGCAGCTACCAAGGTACAAACACTGAAGCTTTCTTT
CASSYQGTNTEAFF
>TRBV29-1|-|TRBJ2-7|TRBD1
TGCAGCGTCCGTGAGGGGACAGGGGACGGAGACGAGCAGTACTTC
CSVREGTGDGDEQYF
>TRBV10-3|-|TRBJ2-2|TRBD1
TGTGCCATCACAGGGACAGCGAACACCGGGGAGCTGTTTTTT
CAITGTANTGELFF
>TRBV21-1|-|TRBJ2-7|-
TGTGCCAGCAGCAAAGGGGCGAAAAACTACGAGCAGTACTTC
CASSKGAKNYEQYF
>TRBV18|-|TRBJ1-1|TRBD1
TGTGCCAGCTCACGGGACAGCCTAATGAACACTGAAGCTTTCTTT
CASSRDSLMNTEAFF
>TRBV6-1|once|TRBJ1-2|-
TGTGCCAGCATGGCAGGGGTGGGTTTTAGCTATGGCTACACCTTC
CASMAGVGFSYGYTF
>TRBV11-2|once|TRBJ1-5|-
TGTGCCAGCAGCTTAGGTGGGGGGATAAGCCAGCCCCAGCATTTT
CASSLGGGISQPQHF